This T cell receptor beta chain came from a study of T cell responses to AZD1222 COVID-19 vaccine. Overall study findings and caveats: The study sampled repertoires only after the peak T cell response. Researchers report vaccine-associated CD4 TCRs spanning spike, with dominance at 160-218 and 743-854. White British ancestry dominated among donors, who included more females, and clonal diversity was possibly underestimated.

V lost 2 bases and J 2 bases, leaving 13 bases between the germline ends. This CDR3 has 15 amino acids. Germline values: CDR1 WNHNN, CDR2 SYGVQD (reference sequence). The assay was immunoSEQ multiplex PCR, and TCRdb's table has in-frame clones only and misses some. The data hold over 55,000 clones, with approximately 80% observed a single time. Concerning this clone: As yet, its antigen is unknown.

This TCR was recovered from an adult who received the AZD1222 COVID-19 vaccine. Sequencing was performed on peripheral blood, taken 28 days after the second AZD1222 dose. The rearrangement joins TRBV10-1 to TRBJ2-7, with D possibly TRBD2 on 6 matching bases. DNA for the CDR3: TGCGCCAGCAGTGAGGCCCCCGGGGGAGCCTACGAGCAGTACTTC. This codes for CASSEAPGGAYEQYF.